This T cell receptor (beta chain) is drawn from a study of TIL therapy for anti-PD-1-resistant metastatic lung cancer. Background on the study: Tumors carried a median about 1.5 non-synonymous mutations per megabase.

Time point in this sample: pre-treatment sample, taken before nivolumab and TIL therapy. Pleural nodules or supraclavicular lymph nodes made up most of the excised metastases sampled. This CDR3 is 13 amino acids long. Trimming cost V 8 bases and J 1 base, with 10 bases left between them. Germline V lookup: CDR1 LNHDA, CDR2 SQIVND (reference sequence). Sequencing used immunoSEQ v3. Each library reached about 2 million read pairs, or roughly 4.5-6.5 million at deep level. Sequencing was performed with immunoSEQ multiplex PCR; in TCRdb, only in-frame clones are kept and a portion is missing. Of approximately 2,600 clones listed, around 67% are singletons.

The sample was tumor tissue, taken at baseline. The chain has TRBV19 and TRBJ2-3; D is unresolved. The clonotype comes from a person aged 25 to 79 with non-small cell lung cancer. Some clones in this sample may be carry-over from other donors' samples. CDR3 residues: CASQFGGTDTQYF. In DNA, the CDR3 is TGTGCCAGTCAATTCGGCGGCACAGATACGCAGTATTTT.